One and the same sample provided the 25 T cell receptor beta chains below, sequenced in a study of read filtering for tumor transcriptome and immune sequencing. The library was built from around 380 ng RNA with molecular barcoded adaptors for alpha/delta and beta/gamma chains. In TCRdb, the reads were re-called with MiXCR into one record per CDR3 protein. Among around 60,000 distinct CDR3 sequences listed, about a fifth were seen once. Sample: a population of CD138-negative cells sorted from bone marrow. The receptors were sampled from a donor at least 40 years old with multiple myeloma.

There are many counts of this clonotype. CDR3 amino acids: CASSMGLAGVWGKETQYF. The CDR3 DNA follows: TGTGCCAGCAGCATGGGACTAGCGGGAGTATGGGGTAAAGAGACCCAGTACTTC. The chain uses TRBV5-8 and TRBJ2-5; 14 bases agree with TRBD2. J lost 3 bases, V lost 4 bases, and 11 bases had no gene match. Germline values: CDR1 SGHTS, CDR2 YDEGEE. This CDR3 is 18 amino acids long. Based on the CDR3 plus reference TRBV5-8 and TRBJ2-5, the full variable domain is EAGVTQSPTHLIKTRGQQATLRCSPISGHTSVYWYQQALGLGLQFLLWYDEGEERNRGNFPPRFSGRQFPNYSSELNVNALELEDSALYLCASSMGLAGVWGKETQYFGPGTRLLVL.

This clonotype was seen at least ten times. Mismatch with germline at one junction end may stem from a read error. The chain uses TRBV5-1 and TRBJ2-1; perhaps TRBD2 as D (5 bases). CDR1 is SGHRS and CDR2 is YFSETQ in the germline V gene. The CDR3 spans 13 residues. This CDR3 reads CASSLGLAIEQFF. For the CDR3, the DNA is TGTGCCAGCAGCTTAGGGCTAGCTATCGAGCAGTTCTTC.

This clonotype was seen repeatedly, ten times or more. Here the CDR3 reads CSANPLTGYSPLHF. In DNA form, the CDR3 reads TGCAGTGCCAACCCTTTGACAGGGTATTCACCCCTCCACTTT. The chain links TRBV20-1 to TRBJ1-6, with TRBD1 matching 7 bases. The trim removed 6 bases at V and 8 bases at J, leaving 10 bases unmatched. Germline V CDR1 and CDR2: DFQATT, SNEGSKA (reference sequence). CDR3 length: 14 residues.

This clonotype was picked up many times. This chain uses TRBV5-6 with TRBJ2-2; D is unresolved. CDR1 is SGHDT and CDR2 is YYEEEE in the germline V gene. This CDR3 is 12 amino acids long. Trimming took 1 base from V and 5 from J, leaving 3 bases between them. CDR3 coding DNA: TGTGCCAGCAGCTTGTGGACCGGGGAGCTGTTTTTT. Its protein is CASSLWTGELFF.

This clonotype was recorded at least ten times. The chain joins TRBV20-1 to TRBJ2-3; D gene unclear. Trimming removed 6 bases from V and 1 base from J, with 14 bases in between. Germline assignment: CDR1 DFQATT and CDR2 SNEGSKA (reference sequence). The CDR3 is made up of 14 amino acids. The CDR3 sequence is CSAFGDKRTDTQYF. The CDR3, as DNA: TGCAGTGCCTTTGGAGACAAACGCACAGATACGCAGTATTTT.

Points on this clonotype: Possible read error: a much larger clone is one base away. J is TRBJ2-6 and V is TRBV2; D call uncertain. Germline assignment: CDR1 SNHLY and CDR2 FYNNEI. The V gene lost 4 bases and the J gene lost 2 bases, with 0 bases spanning the gap. This CDR3 is 12 amino acids long. The CDR3 loop reads CASSAGANVLTF. The CDR3 DNA reads as TGTGCCAGCAGTGCTGGGGCCAACGTCCTGACTTTC.

This clonotype was counted ten times or more. The chain carries TRBV5-5 and TRBJ2-1; TRBD1 agrees at 8 bases. The CDR3 spans 15 residues. The germline V gene encodes CDR1 SGHKS and CDR2 YYEKEE (reference sequence). The junction had 6 bases not matched to a gene; V was cut back by 1 base and J by 6 bases. The CDR3 DNA is TGTGCCAGCAGCTTGACAGGGGGAGCGTCCAATGAGCAGTTCTTC. Translation gives CASSLTGGASNEQFF.

The sample holds many counts of this clonotype. The chain carries TRBV24-1 and TRBJ2-6; no definite D call. V was trimmed by 5 bases and J by 0 bases, leaving 1 base between them. The CDR3 has 13 amino acids. The germline V gene encodes CDR1 KGHDR and CDR2 SFDVKD. Here the CDR3 reads CATSASGANVLTF. The CDR3 region has the DNA TGTGCCACCAGTGCCTCTGGGGCCAACGTCCTGACTTTC.

The sample holds many counts of this clonotype. The V and J genes are TRBV28 and TRBJ1-1, with D possibly matching TRBD1 (5 bases). The germline V gene encodes CDR1 MDHEN and CDR2 SYDVKM. CDR3 length: 17 residues. Deletions cut 7 bases from V and 2 bases from J, with 23 bases between. CDR3 protein: CASNSGGGSYRNTEAFF. For the CDR3, the DNA is TGTGCCAGCAACTCGGGGGGGGGGAGCTACCGAAACACTGAAGCTTTCTTT.

This clonotype was detected ten times or more. The chain couples TRBV5-1 to TRBJ2-7, with TRBD2 as a possible D gene (6 bases). The CDR3 is 15 residues long. Germline V lookup: CDR1 SGHRS, CDR2 YFSETQ. V lost 4 bases to trimming and J lost 4 bases, with 18 bases between them. This CDR3 reads CASSLGTVGDYEQYF. Written as DNA, the CDR3 is TGCGCCAGCAGCCTGGGGACTGTGGGGGATTACGAGCAGTACTTC.

Many counts were recorded for this clonotype. The chain carries TRBV18 and TRBJ2-7; D gene uncertain. This CDR3 comprises 13 residues. The V end lost 0 bases, the J end lost 2 bases, and 5 bases lay between the germline ends. CDR1 and CDR2 from the germline V gene are KGHSH and LQKENI. The CDR3 is CASSPPITYEQYF. CDR3 in DNA: TGTGCCAGCTCACCACCCATTACCTACGAGCAGTACTTC.

In this sample, this clonotype turned up many times. The chain uses TRBV24-1 and TRBJ2-1; D is unresolved. Trimming stripped 7 bases from V and 4 bases from J, with 4 bases between. Germline V gene sequence: CDR1 KGHDR, CDR2 SFDVKD. CDR3 length equals 11 residues. Written as DNA, the CDR3 is TGTGCCACCAGCGAATACAATGAGCAGTTCTTC. Residues: CATSEYNEQFF.

Ten or more counts support this clonotype. The chain uses TRBV19 and TRBJ2-1; no clear D. This CDR3 has 14 amino acids. From germline, CDR1 is LNHDA and CDR2 SQIVND (reference sequence). The V gene lost 3 bases and the J gene lost 2 bases, with 8 bases spanning the gap. In DNA form, the CDR3 reads TGTGCCAGTAGTATCCGCCCCACCTACAATGAGCAGTTCTTC. Residues: CASSIRPTYNEQFF.

This clonotype was seen many times. V and J are TRBV5-1 and TRBJ2-6; 10 bases line up with TRBD1. Germline lookup yields CDR1 SGHRS and CDR2 YFSETQ. This CDR3 has 16 residues. Trimming at V came to 7 bases and at J to 0 bases, leaving 4 bases not matched to a gene. The CDR3 DNA is TGCGCCAGCGACAGGGGGCCTGACTCTGGGGCCAACGTCCTGACTTTC. Amino acids: CASDRGPDSGANVLTF.

To note about this clonotype: A much larger clone lies a single base off, so this may be a read error. The rearrangement joins TRBV29-1 to TRBJ2-2; D ambiguous. CDR3 size: 11 residues. Germline values: CDR1 SQVTM, CDR2 ANQGSEA. In DNA form, the CDR3 reads TGCAACGTGACTAACACCGGGGAGCTGTTTTTT. Amino acids: CNVTNTGELFF.

The sample holds many counts of this clonotype. The J gene is TRBJ2-5, the V gene TRBV15; D is perhaps TRBD1 (6 bases). V was shortened by 3 bases and J by 5 bases, with 10 bases between the two germline ends. This CDR3 is built from 13 residues. Germline V gene lookup returns CDR1 LNHNV and CDR2 YYDKDF (reference sequence). In DNA form, the CDR3 reads TGTGCCACCAGCAGTTCAGGGGCTGAGACCCAGTACTTC. Its protein is CATSSSGAETQYF.

The genes are TRBV28 and TRBJ2-1; 9 bases fit TRBD2. Germline CDR1 MDHEN, CDR2 SYDVKM. This CDR3 comprises 17 residues. J was trimmed by 3 bases and V by 4 bases; bases with no gene match: 10. CDR3 nucleotides: TGTGCCAGCAGTTACGGGACTAGCAGACGACACTACAATGAGCAGTTCTTC. Its translation is CASSYGTSRRHYNEQFF.

This clonotype has a count of ten or more. This rearrangement joins TRBV6-1 to TRBJ1-2, with TRBD1 as a possible D gene (5 bases). The CDR3 is 12 residues long. Germline lookup yields CDR1 MNHNS and CDR2 SASEGT. The V end lost 10 bases, the J end lost 4 bases, and 13 bases lay between the germline ends. CDR3 DNA: TGTGCCATGCGGGGACGGAGCTATGGCTACACCTTC. This sequence encodes CAMRGRSYGYTF.

This clonotype was picked up many times. The chain recombines TRBV7-3 with TRBJ1-1; D is unclear. CDR1 is SGHTA, CDR2 FQGTGA, per germline. The CDR3 extends over 13 amino acids. The V gene lost 2 bases and the J gene lost 1 base, with 5 bases spanning the gap. This CDR3 is CASSLQTNTEAFF. CDR3 nucleotides: TGTGCCAGCAGCTTACAAACGAACACTGAAGCTTTCTTT.

Details on this clonotype: At one of its ends the junction is not consistent with the germline gene, which may arise from a read error. V usage is TRBV11-2 and J usage is TRBJ1-2; D might be TRBD1 (5 bases). This CDR3 has 14 residues. CDR1 and CDR2 (germline): SGHAT, FQNNGV. The CDR3 bases are TGTGCCAGCAGCTTACATCGGGGGGTCAGAGGCTACGCCTTC. It is translated as CASSLHRGVRGYAF. The whole variable domain, filled in from reference TRBV11-2 and TRBJ1-2, reads EAGVAQSPRYKIIEKRQSVAFWCNPISGHATLYWYQQILGQGPKLLIQFQNNGVVDDSQLPKDRFSAERLKGVDSTLKIQPAKLEDSAVYLCASSLHRGVRGYAFGSGTRLTVV.

This clonotype was seen many times. The chain links TRBV6-1 to TRBJ1-5; D unclear. This CDR3 region has 14 residues. Per germline, CDR1 MNHNS and CDR2 SASEGT. Deletions cut 4 bases from V and 3 bases from J, with 10 bases between. CDR3 region: CASSVAGYNQPQHF. CDR3 sequence (DNA): TGTGCCAGCAGTGTTGCGGGTTACAATCAGCCCCAGCATTTT.

This chain joins TRBV20-1 and TRBJ1-5; possibly TRBD1 for D (5 bases). Trimming left V 3 bases short and J 4 bases short, with 16 bases between. The CDR3 extends over 15 amino acids. CDR1 is DFQATT, CDR2 SNEGSKA, per germline (reference sequence). The CDR3 DNA reads as TGCAGTGCTAGCCCCCAGGGATGGAAAAATCAGCCCCAGCATTTT. Its protein product is CSASPQGWKNQPQHF.

On this clonotype itself: It may be a read error: a sequence one base away is much more abundant. J is TRBJ2-1 and V is TRBV28; D may be TRBD2 (7 bases). The V end lost 7 bases, the J end lost 5 bases, and 18 bases lay between the germline ends. Germline V gene data show CDR1 as MDHEN and CDR2 as SYDVKM. This CDR3 contains 15 residues. Here the CDR3 DNA reads TGTGCCAGCACCGGCGGGGGCCCCCCTCACAATGAGCAGTTCTTC. This sequence encodes CASTGGGPPHNEQFF. Variable domain in full (rest from reference TRBV28 and TRBJ2-1): DVKVTQSSRYLVKRTGEKVFLECVQDMDHENMFWYRQDPGLGLRLIYFSYDVKMKEKGDIPEGYSVSREKKERFSLILESASTNQTSMYLCASTGGGPPHNEQFFGPGTRLTVL.

This clonotype has ten or more counts. The chain carries TRBV12-5 and TRBJ2-5, with D possibly TRBD1 on 6 matching bases. CDR1 is LGHNT and CDR2 is FRNRAP in the germline V gene. CDR3 length: 16 residues. V dropped 6 bases and J dropped 0 bases, with 17 bases sitting between them. This chain's CDR3 is CASGATGTKYQETQYF. CDR3 bases: TGTGCTAGTGGCGCCACCGGGACAAAGTACCAAGAGACCCAGTACTTC. Filled out from reference TRBV12-5 and TRBJ2-5, the complete variable domain reads DARVTQTPRHKVTEMGQEVTMRCQPILGHNTVFWYRQTMMQGLELLAYFRNRAPLDDSGMPKDRFSAEMPDATLATLKIQPSEPRDSAVYFCASGATGTKYQETQYFGPGTRLLVL.

This clonotype appeared many times. The chain combines TRBV27 with TRBJ2-5; 12 bases fit TRBD2. CDR3 length: 16 residues. The J segment lost 5 bases and the V segment lost 7 bases, leaving 11 bases of the junction unmatched. Germline V gene sequence: CDR1 MNHEY, CDR2 SMNVEV (reference sequence). The CDR3, as DNA: TGTGCCAGCAAACGCCAGGCTAGCGGGGGGGCGGAGACCCAGTACTTC. It translates to CASKRQASGGAETQYF.